This entry lists 27 T cell receptor beta chains sequenced from one sample in a study of CD8 T cells in Susac syndrome. Random hexamers were used to reverse transcribe the RNA input (roughly 0.5 to 1 ug). In TCRdb, the immunoSEQ multiplex PCR reads were re-called with MiXCR into one record per CDR3 protein. Of 69,000 or so distinct CDR3 sequences in the sample, approximately 95% were seen once. The sequenced sample consisted of CD8+ T cells from PBMCs. All receptors come from a human donor in good health.

This chain uses TRBV7-9 with TRBJ1-2, with TRBD1 matching over 10 bases. This CDR3 is built from 14 residues. CDR1 and CDR2 from the germline V gene are SEHNR and FQNEAQ (reference sequence). Trimming took 5 bases from V and 6 from J; bases not matched to a gene: 6. This chain's CDR3 is CASSPFGTGDGYTF. The CDR3 DNA follows: TGTGCCAGCAGCCCTTTTGGGACAGGGGATGGCTACACCTTC.

The rearrangement uses TRBV23-1 and TRBJ1-3, with 9 bases matching TRBD1. TRBV23-1 is an ORF; its function is uncertain. V lost 0 bases to trimming and J lost 1 base; unmatched junction nucleotides: 4. The CDR3 covers 17 residues. This chain's CDR3 is CASSQSEDRGSGNTIYF. The CDR3 DNA sequence: TGCGCCAGCAGTCAATCAGAGGACAGGGGATCTGGAAACACCATATATTTT.

The chain recombines TRBV24-1 with TRBJ1-5, with D unresolved. The ends were cut back, 4 bases at V and 4 bases at J, with 7 bases in the middle. Looked up from germline, CDR1 is KGHDR and CDR2 is SFDVKD. This CDR3 spans 13 amino acids. The CDR3, as DNA: TGTGCCACCAGTGACTACGCTAATCAGCCCCAGCATTTT. It codes for CATSDYANQPQHF.

The V and J genes are TRBV7-2 and TRBJ2-1; 8 bases are a match to TRBD1. This CDR3 is 17 amino acids long. The germline V gene encodes CDR1 SGHTA and CDR2 FQGNSA. With V trimmed by 2 bases and J by 0 bases, 6 bases remained unmatched. The CDR3 sequence: CASSLSGGISSYNEQFF. The CDR3 region has the DNA TGTGCCAGCAGCTTATCAGGGGGCATATCCTCCTACAATGAGCAGTTCTTC.

The J gene is TRBJ2-1, the V gene TRBV7-9; D remains unclear. Germline CDR1 is SEHNR and CDR2 is FQNEAQ (reference sequence). The V end was cut by 5 bases, the J end by 15 bases, with 11 bases between. This CDR3 spans 10 amino acids. The DNA for the CDR3 is TGTGCCAGCAGCCGAACTATACCGTTCTTC. It specifies CASSRTIPFF.

V gene TRBV13 combines with J gene TRBJ2-7, with D hard to call. Trimming took 2 bases from V and 2 from J, leaving 10 bases between them. This CDR3 region has 14 residues. Germline V gives CDR1 PRHDT, CDR2 FYEKMQ (reference sequence). The chain's CDR3 is CASSLRAATYEQYF. The CDR3, as DNA: TGTGCCAGCAGCTTACGGGCGGCTACCTACGAGCAGTACTTC.

The chain is built from TRBV5-1 and TRBJ2-1; D remains unclear. Trimming shortened V by 2 bases and J by 0 bases, and 12 bases separated the two germline ends. Germline lookup yields CDR1 SGHRS and CDR2 YFSETQ. The CDR3 runs to 16 residues. CDR3 sequence (DNA): TGCGCCAGCAGCTTAGTAGGCGGAAGCTCCTACAATGAGCAGTTCTTC. This sequence encodes CASSLVGGSSYNEQFF.

This rearrangement joins TRBV5-6 to TRBJ2-4; D is possibly TRBD1 or TRBD2 (5 bases each). Germline V lookup: CDR1 SGHDT, CDR2 YYEEEE. V dropped 4 bases and J dropped 6 bases, with 14 bases sitting between them. The CDR3 sequence is 14 residues long. The CDR3 nucleotides read TGTGCCAGCAGCGAGGGGAGTACAAGAAACATTCAGTACTTC. Translation: CASSEGSTRNIQYF.

The chain uses TRBV7-9 and TRBJ2-5; TRBD1 aligns across 7 bases. Germline V gene data show CDR1 as SEHNR and CDR2 as FQNEAQ (reference sequence). The CDR3 is 13 residues long. The V gene end was trimmed by 3 bases and the J gene end by 3 bases; junction bases not matched to a gene: 1. Here the CDR3 reads CASSFTGEETQYF. The DNA of the CDR3 is TGTGCCAGCAGCTTTACAGGGGAAGAGACCCAGTACTTC.

This clonotype was recorded only once. V gene TRBV30 combines with J gene TRBJ1-1; D is uncertain. This CDR3 region has 12 residues. V lost 8 bases and J 6 bases, leaving 16 bases between the germline ends. The V gene's germline CDR1 is GTSNPN and CDR2 SVGIG (reference sequence). CDR3 sequence reads: CALESEYAEAFF. The CDR3 nucleotides are TGTGCCCTGGAGTCAGAGTATGCTGAAGCTTTCTTT.

The chain links TRBV5-4 to TRBJ2-3, with no clear D. CDR3 size: 12 residues. The V gene's germline CDR1 is SGHNT and CDR2 YYREEE (reference sequence). Trimming left V 4 bases short and J 4 bases short, with 7 bases between. Here the CDR3 reads CASSKEPDTQYF. Here the CDR3 DNA reads TGTGCCAGCAGCAAAGAACCAGATACGCAGTATTTT.

This clonotype was counted a single time. The CDR3 protein is CSVETGAGELFF. For the CDR3, the DNA is TGCAGCGTTGAAACAGGCGCCGGGGAGCTGTTTTTT. V gene TRBV29-1 combines with J gene TRBJ2-2, with TRBD1 as a possible D gene (5 bases). Germline V gene lookup returns CDR1 SQVTM and CDR2 ANQGSEA. This CDR3 region has 12 residues. The V end lost 2 bases, the J end lost 6 bases, and 7 bases lay between the germline ends.

This chain connects TRBV5-1 to TRBJ2-3, with no clear D. The germline V gene encodes CDR1 SGHRS and CDR2 YFSETQ. CDR3 length equals 14 residues. The V and J ends lost 2 bases and 1 base respectively, with 8 bases between them. The DNA for the CDR3 is TGCGCCAGCAGCTTAGACAAAGGCACAGATACGCAGTATTTT. Its protein product is CASSLDKGTDTQYF.

V usage is TRBV4-3 and J usage is TRBJ2-3; 10 bases map to TRBD1. The length of the CDR3 is 15 residues. The germline CDR1 and CDR2 sequences are LGHNA and YSLEER. V lost 4 bases and J lost 3; bases outside the gene matches: 4. CDR3 coding DNA: TGCGCCAGCAGCCCGACAGGGGGCGGAACAGATACGCAGTATTTT. It translates to CASSPTGGGTDTQYF.

By its share, this clonotype is medium-sized. The V gene is TRBV5-4, the J gene TRBJ2-2; 7 bases line up with TRBD1. Germline V CDR1 and CDR2: SGHNT, YYREEE (reference sequence). After removal of 3 bases from V and 2 bases from J, the junction contained 7 bases not matched to a gene. There are 16 residues in the CDR3. CDR3: CASSSPGTDNTGELFF. CDR3 DNA sequence: TGTGCCAGCAGCTCTCCGGGGACAGATAACACCGGGGAGCTGTTTTTT.

CDR3 in amino acids: CASSEAGYEQYF. Here the CDR3 DNA reads TGTGCCAGCAGTGAAGCAGGCTACGAGCAGTACTTC. V gene TRBV6-1 combines with J gene TRBJ2-7; D gene unclear. V was pared by 0 bases and J by 3 bases, with 3 bases between. CDR1 MNHNS and CDR2 SASEGT come from the germline V gene. This CDR3 spans 12 amino acids.

This chain uses TRBV3-1 with TRBJ2-7; 13 bases are a match to TRBD2. The J segment lost 4 bases and the V segment lost 4 bases, leaving 4 bases of the junction unmatched. Germline V lookup: CDR1 LGHDT, CDR2 YNNKEL (reference sequence). This CDR3 contains 15 residues. The CDR3 nucleotides are TGTGCCAGCAGCCCGGGACTAGCGGGGTGGTACGAGCAGTACTTC. Protein sequence: CASSPGLAGWYEQYF.

V and J are TRBV5-6 and TRBJ2-1, with D perhaps TRBD2 (5 bases). The CDR3 sequence is 12 residues long. In germline, CDR1 is SGHDT, CDR2 YYEEEE. V was cut by 3 bases and J by 7 bases, with 8 bases left in between. The CDR3 bases are TGTGCCAGCAGCTCACCGGGGAATGAGCAGTTCTTC. As protein: CASSSPGNEQFF.

The chain is built from TRBV4-3 and TRBJ1-1, with TRBD1 as a possible D gene (6 bases). This CDR3 is built from 15 residues. CDR1 is LGHNA and CDR2 is YSLEER in the germline V gene. V was pared by 0 bases and J by 5 bases, with 13 bases between. CDR3 sequence reads: CASSQDGGQGTEAFF. The CDR3 bases are TGCGCCAGCAGCCAAGATGGGGGCCAGGGGACTGAAGCTTTCTTT.

The table lists this clonotype with a count of one. This rearrangement joins TRBV7-2 to TRBJ1-6, with TRBD1 matching 12 bases. This CDR3 comprises 16 residues. The germline V gene encodes CDR1 SGHTA and CDR2 FQGNSA. V trimming: 5 bases; J trimming: 6 bases; junction bases outside the gene matches: 5. CDR3 sequence (DNA): TGTGCCAGCAGCCGGGACAGGGGGCGAGGTAATTCACCCCTCCACTTT. It translates to CASSRDRGRGNSPLHF.

This chain links TRBV27 with TRBJ2-2, with 8 bases fitting TRBD2. Germline CDR1 reads MNHEY; CDR2 reads SMNVEV (reference sequence). The CDR3 is made up of 15 amino acids. The V gene end was trimmed by 3 bases and the J gene end by 1 base; junction bases not matched to a gene: 1. The CDR3 loop reads CASSFGGGNTGELFF. DNA for the CDR3: TGTGCCAGCAGTTTCGGGGGGGGGAACACCGGGGAGCTGTTTTTT.

The J gene is TRBJ2-3, the V gene TRBV30, with unresolved D. Per germline, CDR1 GTSNPN and CDR2 SVGIG (reference sequence). The CDR3 sequence is 13 residues long. Trimming stripped 4 bases from V and 6 bases from J, with 14 bases between. DNA of the CDR3: TGTGCCTGGACTGAAAGGACGGTCGATACGCAGTATTTT. This translates into CAWTERTVDTQYF.

The CDR3 region has the DNA TGTGCCAGCAGTGTGGGGGACGAACAGTACTTC. This encodes CASSVGDEQYF. The chain links TRBV2 to TRBJ2-4; D possibly matches TRBD1 or TRBD2 (5 bases each). Trimming removed 4 bases from V and 13 bases from J, with 11 bases in between. The germline gives CDR1 SNHLY, CDR2 FYNNEI. The CDR3 runs 11 residues.

The J gene is TRBJ2-1, the V gene TRBV5-1, with 10 bases that match TRBD2. With 4 bases clipped from V and 8 bases from J, the junction kept 12 bases outside the gene matches. Germline V CDR1 and CDR2: SGHRS, YFSETQ. The CDR3 extends over 16 amino acids. DNA of the CDR3: TGCGCCAGCAGCATAAGGACTAGCGGCGGTGTCGATGAGCAGTTCTTC. Translating it yields CASSIRTSGGVDEQFF.

This clonotype appeared once. The chain carries TRBV27 and TRBJ1-2; D not resolved. The CDR3 loop spans 15 amino acids. V was cut by 6 bases and J by 2 bases, with 16 bases left in between. CDR1 and CDR2 (germline): MNHEY, SMNVEV (reference sequence). The CDR3 loop is CASSPNSRPNYGYTF. For the CDR3, the DNA is TGTGCCAGCAGCCCGAACAGTCGTCCCAACTATGGCTACACCTTC.

The rearrangement uses TRBV3-1 and TRBJ2-5; a weak D match, TRBD1 (5 bases). V gave up 4 bases and J gave up 5 bases, with 14 bases separating them. The V gene's germline CDR1 is LGHDT and CDR2 YNNKEL (reference sequence). The CDR3 spans 14 residues. DNA of the CDR3: TGTGCCAGCAGCCCCCCCACAGGATGGGAGACCCAGTACTTC. It is translated as CASSPPTGWETQYF.

CDR3 region: CASSRTGQGTHYGYTF. For the CDR3, the DNA is TGTGCCAGCTCACGAACGGGACAGGGGACTCACTATGGCTACACCTTC. This rearrangement joins TRBV18 to TRBJ1-2, with 10 bases lining up with TRBD1. V shed 4 bases, J shed 3 bases, and the junction held 8 bases outside the gene matches. The length of the CDR3 is 16 residues. Germline CDR1 reads KGHSH; CDR2 reads LQKENI.